One and the same sample provided the 30 T cell receptor beta chains below, sequenced in a study of blood T cells in healthy people across ages. Primed by a sample-barcoded 5' primer and a J-beta primer mix, a second PCR proceeded for roughly 6 to 12 cycles. TCRdb reprocessed the 5' RACE reads via MiXCR and lists one record per CDR3 protein. The sample lists 850,000 or so distinct CDR3 sequences; 29% were seen once. The sequencing sample was made of blood. The receptors here all came from an elderly woman in good health.

This chain uses TRBV7-2 with TRBJ2-3; a possible D gene is TRBD1 (5 bases). This CDR3 is 15 amino acids long. V lost 5 bases to trimming and J lost 0 bases, with 12 bases between them. The germline gives CDR1 SGHTA, CDR2 FQGNSA. The CDR3 loop reads CASSRHRSSTDTQYF. The DNA of the CDR3 is TGTGCCAGCAGCCGTCACAGGTCTAGCACAGATACGCAGTATTTT.

The chain joins TRBV18 to TRBJ1-1; unclear D gene. Trimming removed 6 bases at V and 1 base at J, with 12 bases between. This CDR3 contains 14 residues. Germline CDR1 is KGHSH and CDR2 is LQKENI. CDR3 coding DNA: TGTGCCAGCTCCCGGACGCCTGCGAACACTGAAGCTTTCTTT. Translating gives CASSRTPANTEAFF.

In regard to this clonotype: This may be a read error: a much more frequent sequence differs by one nucleotide. The chain uses TRBV2 and TRBJ2-3; 9 bases match TRBD2. V dropped 11 bases and J dropped 4; count of bases not matched to a gene: 10. CDR1 is SNHLY, CDR2 FYNNEI, per germline. This CDR3 has 14 amino acids. CDR3 coding DNA: TGTGCCGGGGGAGGGACTAGCTCGGCAGATACGCAGTATTTT. This codes for CAGGGTSSADTQYF.

This chain links TRBV5-1 with TRBJ2-1; D is possibly TRBD1 (6 bases). Germline V lookup: CDR1 SGHRS, CDR2 YFSETQ. The length of the CDR3 is 19 residues. V gave up 3 bases and J gave up 7 bases, with 29 bases separating them. CDR3 bases: TGCGCCAGCAGCTCGGACAGCCCCAACTTTCCTCTTCCTACAAATGAGCAGTTCTTC. This gives the protein CASSSDSPNFPLPTNEQFF.

There are many counts of this clonotype. The chain employs TRBV3-1 and TRBJ2-1; D not resolved. The germline V and J ends were trimmed by 7 bases and 6 bases, with 22 bases remaining between them. This CDR3 region has 16 residues. Germline loops: CDR1 LGHDT, CDR2 YNNKEL (reference sequence). CDR3 nucleotide sequence: TGTGCCAGCACCCCTCTCCCTCGAGTAGGTCTCAATGAGCAGTTCTTC. It is translated as CASTPLPRVGLNEQFF.

This chain joins TRBV11-2 and TRBJ1-1; D is possibly TRBD1 (6 bases). The V gene's germline CDR1 is SGHAT and CDR2 FQNNGV. V lost 5 bases and J 4 bases, leaving 17 bases between the germline ends. The CDR3 runs 15 residues. In nucleotides, the CDR3 is TGTGCCAGCAGCAAGGAGGGGGTTTTGGGCACTGAAGCTTTCTTT. This encodes CASSKEGVLGTEAFF.

This clonotype was picked up a small number of times. The rearrangement uses TRBV18 and TRBJ2-5, with D possibly TRBD1 on 5 matching bases. V gave up 6 bases and J gave up 3 bases, with 11 bases separating them. The CDR3 totals 13 residues. From germline, CDR1 is KGHSH and CDR2 LQKENI. The CDR3 DNA follows: TGTGCCAGCTCGACCACGGACAAAGAGACCCAGTACTTC. Translation gives CASSTTDKETQYF.

This clonotype was counted a few times. V and J are TRBV11-3 and TRBJ2-3; TRBD2 might be the D (5 bases). Germline V gene lookup returns CDR1 SGHNT and CDR2 YENEEA. The CDR3 loop spans 15 amino acids. V lost 1 base, J lost 2 bases, and 10 bases lay in between. Here the CDR3 reads CASSLVLGPTDTQYF. The CDR3, as DNA: TGTGCCAGCAGCTTAGTACTAGGGCCCACAGATACGCAGTATTTT.

The sample holds many counts of this clonotype. The chain joins TRBV7-2 to TRBJ2-3; D gene unclear. CDR1 is SGHTA and CDR2 is FQGNSA in the germline V gene. The CDR3 sequence is 16 residues long. Trimming cost V 5 bases and J 8 bases, with 23 bases left between them. In DNA form, the CDR3 reads TGTGCCAGCAGCCAAACTGGCGGATTTCCCCCCCCTACGCAGTATTTT. Protein sequence: CASSQTGGFPPPTQYF. Full variable domain (rest looked up from reference TRBV7-2 and TRBJ2-3): GAGVSQSPSNKVTEKGKDVELRCDPISGHTALYWYRQSLGQGLEFLIYFQGNSAPDKSGLPSDRFSAERTGGSVSTLTIQRTQQEDSAVYLCASSQTGGFPPPTQYFGPGTRLTVL.

This clonotype has a count of ten or more. CDR3: CATSREGVDPTQYF. CDR3 in DNA: TGTGCCACCAGCAGAGAAGGTGTAGATCCAACGCAGTATTTT. V is TRBV15 and J is TRBJ2-3; no definite D call. The germline V gene has CDR1 LNHNV and CDR2 YYDKDF (reference sequence). CDR3 length equals 14 residues. The ends were cut back, 0 bases at V and 9 bases at J, with 13 bases in the middle.

The V and J genes are TRBV4-2 and TRBJ2-7; 7 nucleotides line up with TRBD1. Germline V gives CDR1 LGHNA, CDR2 YNFKEQ. The CDR3 has 14 residues. The trim removed 2 bases at V and 3 bases at J, leaving 4 bases unmatched. CDR3 sequence: CASSQSGDSYEQYF. CDR3 sequence (DNA): TGTGCCAGCAGCCAATCTGGGGACAGCTACGAGCAGTACTTC.

This clonotype was detected many times. The CDR3 protein is CAISVGTSGWETQYF. DNA for the CDR3: TGTGCCATCAGTGTCGGGACTAGCGGTTGGGAGACCCAGTACTTC. The chain uses TRBV10-3 and TRBJ2-5, with 11 bases that match TRBD2. V lost 4 bases to trimming and J lost 5 bases; unmatched junction nucleotides: 6. CDR1 is ENHRY and CDR2 is SYGVKD in the germline V gene. This CDR3 comprises 15 residues.

This clonotype has a handful of counts. Just one base apart from a much larger clone, this may be a read error. This CDR3 is CASSLGLAGGDEQYF. The CDR3, as DNA: TGTGCCAGCAGCTTAGGGCTAGCGGGGGGTGATGAGCAGTACTTC. This rearrangement joins TRBV7-2 to TRBJ2-7, with TRBD2 identical over 11 bases. The J segment lost 7 bases and the V segment lost 1 base, leaving 6 bases of the junction unmatched. Germline CDR1 SGHTA, CDR2 FQGNSA. This CDR3 has 15 amino acids.

The chain recombines TRBV11-3 with TRBJ2-1; D gene uncertain. V was clipped by 1 base and J by 10 bases, with 11 bases between them. Germline V CDR1 and CDR2: SGHNT, YENEEA. This CDR3 is built from 13 residues. The CDR3 region is CASSLVLSAEQFF. As DNA, the CDR3 is TGTGCCAGCAGCTTAGTTCTATCGGCAGAGCAGTTCTTC.

Regarding this clonotype: A much larger clone sits a single nucleotide away, making a read error possible. The chain combines TRBV6-5 with TRBJ2-2; D is ambiguous. The germline V gene encodes CDR1 MNHEY and CDR2 SVGAGI. Between the trimmed V and J ends, which lost 2 bases and 6 bases, there was a span of 7 bases. The CDR3 is made up of 13 amino acids. The CDR3 protein is CASSYDGAGELFF. CDR3 in DNA: TGTGCCAGCAGTTACGACGGCGCCGGGGAGCTGTTTTTT.

About this clonotype itself: This may be a read error, as it is one base from a much larger clone. CDR3 sequence (DNA): TGCAGTGCTAGCATCTCGGGACAGCCCTACAATGAGCGGTTCTTC. It codes for CSASISGQPYNERFF. The V and J genes are TRBV20-1 and TRBJ2-1; 7 nucleotides match TRBD1. This CDR3 region has 15 residues. Germline loops: CDR1 DFQATT, CDR2 SNEGSKA (reference sequence).

This clonotype has a count of ten or more. The chain employs TRBV6-1 and TRBJ1-1; 12 nucleotides agree with TRBD1. This CDR3 spans 17 amino acids. The V gene end was trimmed by 2 bases and the J gene end by 5 bases; junction bases not matched to a gene: 9. Germline values: CDR1 MNHNS, CDR2 SASEGT. CDR3 in DNA: TGTGCCAGCAGTGAACGGGTAGGGACAGGGGGCAGAACTGAAGCTTTCTTT. Residues: CASSERVGTGGRTEAFF.

This clonotype was seen a few times. CDR3 sequence reads: CASTKTGGGNSPLHF. CDR3 nucleotides: TGTGCCAGTACCAAAACAGGGGGCGGTAATTCACCCCTCCACTTT. The J gene is TRBJ1-6, the V gene TRBV19, with 9 positions matching TRBD1. The CDR3 covers 15 residues. The trim removed 7 bases at V and 6 bases at J, leaving 7 bases unmatched. Germline values: CDR1 LNHDA, CDR2 SQIVND (reference sequence).

To note about this clonotype: Mismatch with germline at one junction end may stem from a read error. V and J are TRBV7-2 and TRBJ1-4; the match to TRBD1 covers 8 bases. From germline, CDR1 is SGHTA and CDR2 FQGNSA. This CDR3 has 15 amino acids. CDR3 bases: TGTGCCAGCAGCACAGGACAGGGAAGGGCTGAAAAACGGTTTTTT. As protein: CASSTGQGRAEKRFF.

This clonotype was seen many times. The V and J genes are TRBV5-5 and TRBJ1-4, with D unclear. The CDR3 loop spans 16 amino acids. Germline V gene data show CDR1 as SGHKS and CDR2 as YYEKEE (reference sequence). V was trimmed by 1 base and J by 5 bases, leaving 15 bases between them. The CDR3 loop reads CASSLSPGVSNEKLFF. The CDR3 DNA reads as TGTGCCAGCAGCTTGAGCCCGGGAGTCTCGAATGAAAAACTGTTTTTT. Complete variable domain (other parts from reference TRBV5-5 and TRBJ1-4): DAGVTQSPTHLIKTRGQQVTLRCSPISGHKSVSWYQQVLGQGPQFIFQYYEKEERGRGNFPDRFSARQFPNYSSELNVNALLLGDSALYLCASSLSPGVSNEKLFFGSGTQLSVL.

This clonotype was seen only a few times. The chain uses TRBV4-3 and TRBJ2-7, with a possible D match to TRBD1 (6 bases). The V end lost 5 bases, the J end lost 6 bases, and 14 bases lay between the germline ends. The CDR3 covers 13 residues. Germline V gene data show CDR1 as LGHNA and CDR2 as YSLEER. This chain's CDR3 is CASSTTRGGEQYF. CDR3 DNA: TGCGCCAGCAGCACCACCAGGGGCGGCGAGCAGTACTTC.

The table lists this clonotype with many counts. As DNA, the CDR3 is TGCAGTGCTAGAGATTGGGCTAGCGGGGGCACAGATACGCAGTATTTT. Encoded protein: CSARDWASGGTDTQYF. The chain recombines TRBV20-1 with TRBJ2-3, with 9 bases that match TRBD2. CDR3 length: 16 residues. The ends lost 0 bases at V and 1 base at J; junction bases unmatched: 5. Germline loops: CDR1 DFQATT, CDR2 SNEGSKA (reference sequence).

The chain uses TRBV11-2 and TRBJ2-3; D is unresolved. Looked up from germline, CDR1 is SGHAT and CDR2 is FQNNGV. Trimming removed 5 bases at V and 4 bases at J, with 7 bases between. The CDR3 is 12 residues long. The CDR3 nucleotides read TGTGCCAGCAGCCGGAACTCAGATACGCAGTATTTT. This sequence encodes CASSRNSDTQYF.

As concerns this clonotype: This clone may be a read error of a much larger clone one base away. V gene TRBV12-3 or TRBV12-4 combines with J gene TRBJ2-5; a weak D match, TRBD2 (7 bases). This CDR3 region has 15 residues. Trimming took off 7 bases at V and 2 bases at J, with 17 bases between the two ends. The CDR3 DNA follows: TGTGCCAGCACCCTACGGGGGGCGATACAAGAGACCCAGTACTTC. Translated: CASTLRGAIQETQYF.

The rearrangement uses TRBV20-1 and TRBJ1-2; 7 bases map to TRBD1. Germline assignment: CDR1 DFQATT and CDR2 SNEGSKA (reference sequence). The length of the CDR3 is 15 residues. J lost 13 bases, V lost 5 bases, and 22 bases had no gene match. The CDR3 is CSAPARDSTFNGSTF. The CDR3 DNA follows: TGCAGTGCTCCGGCTCGGGACAGCACCTTCAATGGCAGCACCTTC.

Concerning this clonotype: A read error may account for a junction end that differs from germline. The V and J genes are TRBV29-1 and TRBJ2-1; D is uncertain. The CDR3 totals 15 residues. In germline, CDR1 is SQVTM, CDR2 ANQGSEA. The CDR3 bases are TGCAGCGTTGAAGTCCCGTGGGAAGGGTACAAAGAGCAGTTCTTC. Protein: CSVEVPWEGYKEQFF.

This clonotype was counted at least ten times. The J gene is TRBJ1-2, the V gene TRBV24-1, with D hard to call. The V end was cut by 1 base, the J end by 4 bases, with 9 bases between. This CDR3 region has 14 residues. Germline-derived CDR1 and CDR2 are KGHDR and SFDVKD. The CDR3 reads CATSDFKISYGYTF. The CDR3 nucleotides read TGTGCCACCAGTGATTTTAAGATATCCTATGGCTACACCTTC.

This sequence joins TRBV7-9 and TRBJ2-5; 7 nucleotides line up with TRBD2. In germline, CDR1 is SEHNR, CDR2 FQNEAQ (reference sequence). The CDR3 is 17 amino acids. V lost 5 bases to trimming and J lost 5 bases; unmatched junction nucleotides: 17. The CDR3 here is CASSREKERGPGETQYF. As DNA, the CDR3 is TGTGCCAGCAGCCGGGAAAAGGAGCGGGGTCCGGGGGAGACCCAGTACTTC.

The chain couples TRBV27 to TRBJ2-5; 8 bases match TRBD1. The trim removed 3 bases at V and 9 bases at J, leaving 6 bases unmatched. The CDR3 runs 13 residues. The germline V gene encodes CDR1 MNHEY and CDR2 SMNVEV (reference sequence). The CDR3 loop is CASSFLPRGPQYF. The CDR3 bases are TGTGCCAGCAGTTTTCTCCCCAGGGGGCCCCAGTACTTC.

This clonotype appeared once. This sequence may be a read error, since a much larger clone differs from it by one base. This chain links TRBV12-3 or TRBV12-4 with TRBJ2-1; D gene ambiguous. The CDR3 runs 15 residues. CDR3 bases: TGTGCCGGCAGTTTAGGCTTGGGAACTCTCAATGAGCAGTTCTTC. Protein sequence: CAGSLGLGTLNEQFF.